A selection of T cell receptor beta chains follows, all from one sample in a study of T cells in Graves' hyperthyroidism and ophthalmopathy. MiXCR, run by TCRdb on the multiplex PCR reads, gives a single entry per CDR3 protein. The profile shows under 400,000 distinct CDR3 sequences, around 18% of them singletons. Sequences were obtained from blood. The receptors here all came from a middle-aged woman with Graves' ophthalmopathy. CDR3s include the opening cysteine and the closing phenylalanine or tryptophan. D genes are given only for firm matches. Size is omitted from some rows. Given values are once, few, many or a class for expanded clones.

j_call: TRBJ1-1; d_call: NA; v_call: TRBV15; clone_size: many; cdr3_aa: CATSRDRGPEAFF; cdr3_nt: TGTGCCACCAGCAGAGATAGGGGACCTGAAGCTTTCTTT
j_call: TRBJ1-1; d_call: TRBD1; v_call: TRBV29-1; clone_size: many; cdr3_aa: CSVGDRMNTEAFF; cdr3_nt: TGCAGCGTGGGGGACAGGATGAACACTGAAGCTTTCTTT
j_call: TRBJ1-3; d_call: NA; v_call: TRBV7-9; clone_size: NA; cdr3_aa: CASSFEGGNTIYF; cdr3_nt: TGTGCCAGCAGCTTTGAGGGTGGAAACACCATATATTTT
j_call: TRBJ1-3; d_call: NA; v_call: TRBV3-1; clone_size: many; cdr3_aa: CASSQGKGNTIYF; cdr3_nt: TGTGCCAGCAGCCAAGGGAAAGGAAACACCATATATTTT
j_call: TRBJ2-6; d_call: NA; v_call: TRBV27; clone_size: many; cdr3_aa: CASSSHSSGANVLTF; cdr3_nt: TGTGCCAGCAGTTCTCACAGTTCTGGGGCCAACGTCCTGACTTTC
j_call: TRBJ1-5; d_call: NA; v_call: TRBV6-2/TRBV6-3; clone_size: NA; cdr3_aa: CASSYSTVSAQGDQPQHF; cdr3_nt: TGTGCCAGCAGTTACTCGACAGTATCCGCCCAAGGGGATCAGCCCCAGCATTTT
j_call: TRBJ2-3; d_call: NA; v_call: TRBV5-4; clone_size: NA; cdr3_aa: CASSSIHTTGYTDTQYF; cdr3_nt: TGTGCCAGCAGCTCCATCCACACGACGGGATACACAGATACGCAGTATTTT
j_call: TRBJ1-2; d_call: NA; v_call: TRBV28; clone_size: many; cdr3_aa: CASSPRLRYGYTF; cdr3_nt: TGTGCCAGCAGTCCCCGCCTCCGCTATGGCTACACCTTC
j_call: TRBJ2-5; d_call: NA; v_call: TRBV5-1; clone_size: many; cdr3_aa: CASSPLLSGRETQYF; cdr3_nt: TGCGCCAGCAGCCCCCTTCTCTCAGGGCGGGAGACCCAGTACTTC
j_call: TRBJ1-6; d_call: NA; v_call: TRBV28; clone_size: few; cdr3_aa: CASSPPWPARGTLHF; cdr3_nt: TGTGCCAGCAGCCCCCCGTGGCCAGCGCGGGGTACCCTCCACTTT
j_call: TRBJ1-1; d_call: NA; v_call: TRBV12-3/TRBV12-4; clone_size: many; cdr3_aa: CASSFTVGRRSEAFF; cdr3_nt: TGTGCCAGCAGTTTCACGGTGGGGAGAAGGTCTGAAGCTTTCTTT
j_call: TRBJ2-7; d_call: TRBD2; v_call: TRBV6-1; clone_size: many; cdr3_aa: CASKGAGNPYEQYF; cdr3_nt: TGTGCCAGCAAGGGAGCGGGAAACCCTTACGAGCAGTACTTC
j_call: TRBJ2-2; d_call: NA; v_call: TRBV5-1; clone_size: many; cdr3_aa: CASSATGPNTGELFF; cdr3_nt: TGCGCCAGCAGCGCAACAGGTCCGAACACCGGGGAGCTGTTTTTT
j_call: TRBJ1-2; d_call: NA; v_call: TRBV6-5; clone_size: many; cdr3_aa: CASRTGTNYGYTF; cdr3_nt: TGTGCCAGCAGGACGGGGACGAACTATGGCTACACCTTC
j_call: TRBJ2-7; d_call: TRBD1; v_call: TRBV15; clone_size: many; cdr3_aa: CATSRKRQGRDEQYF; cdr3_nt: TGTGCCACCAGCAGAAAGAGACAGGGTCGTGACGAGCAGTACTTC
j_call: TRBJ2-7; d_call: NA; v_call: TRBV12-3/TRBV12-4; clone_size: many; cdr3_aa: CASSLMSGYEQYF; cdr3_nt: TGTGCCAGCAGTTTAATGTCCGGCTACGAGCAGTACTTC
j_call: TRBJ2-3; d_call: NA; v_call: TRBV29-1; clone_size: many; cdr3_aa: CSVGQENTDTQYF; cdr3_nt: TGCAGCGTTGGACAGGAAAACACAGATACGCAGTATTTT
j_call: TRBJ2-5; d_call: TRBD2; v_call: TRBV6-1; clone_size: many; cdr3_aa: CASSDPPAGGQETQYF; cdr3_nt: TGTGCCAGCAGCGACCCCCCCGCGGGAGGACAAGAGACCCAGTACTTC
j_call: TRBJ2-2; d_call: NA; v_call: TRBV14; clone_size: many; cdr3_aa: CASSQVYGAGELFF; cdr3_nt: TGTGCCAGCAGCCAAGTTTATGGGGCCGGGGAGCTGTTTTTT
j_call: TRBJ1-2; d_call: TRBD1; v_call: TRBV19; clone_size: many; cdr3_aa: CASSSGQGSYGYTF; cdr3_nt: TGTGCCAGTAGTTCGGGACAGGGGAGCTATGGCTACACCTTC
j_call: TRBJ1-2; d_call: NA; v_call: TRBV12-3/TRBV12-4; clone_size: many; cdr3_aa: CASSNRGGYTF; cdr3_nt: TGTGCCAGCAGCAATAGGGGTGGCTACACCTTC
j_call: TRBJ2-7; d_call: TRBD1; v_call: TRBV30; clone_size: many; cdr3_aa: CAWRTGGSYEQYF; cdr3_nt: TGTGCCTGGCGGACAGGGGGCTCCTACGAGCAGTACTTC
j_call: TRBJ1-1; d_call: NA; v_call: TRBV28; clone_size: many; cdr3_aa: CASSWGASEAFF; cdr3_nt: TGTGCCAGCAGTTGGGGGGCCAGTGAAGCTTTCTTT
j_call: TRBJ2-2; d_call: TRBD2; v_call: TRBV7-3; clone_size: few; cdr3_aa: CASSLKGLAGDGNTGELFF; cdr3_nt: TGTGCCAGCAGCCTAAAGGGACTAGCGGGAGATGGTAACACCGGGGAGCTGTTTTTT
j_call: TRBJ2-7; d_call: NA; v_call: TRBV12-5; clone_size: many; cdr3_aa: CASAGGGTYEQYF; cdr3_nt: TGTGCTAGTGCCGGTGGGGGGACGTACGAGCAGTACTTC
j_call: TRBJ2-5; d_call: NA; v_call: TRBV5-1; clone_size: many; cdr3_aa: CASRLLVQETQYF; cdr3_nt: TGCGCCAGCAGGCTGTTGGTGCAAGAGACCCAGTACTTC
j_call: TRBJ1-2; d_call: TRBD1; v_call: TRBV6-2/TRBV6-3; clone_size: many; cdr3_aa: CASSYTGVVLYGYTF; cdr3_nt: TGTGCCAGCAGTTACACAGGGGTGGTACTCTACGGCTACACCTTC
j_call: TRBJ2-7; d_call: NA; v_call: TRBV2; clone_size: many; cdr3_aa: CASSEAHTLGLIYEQYF; cdr3_nt: TGTGCCAGCAGTGAAGCGCATACTTTGGGACTTATATACGAGCAGTACTTC
j_call: TRBJ2-4; d_call: NA; v_call: TRBV15; clone_size: many; cdr3_aa: CATSRGMELAKNIQYF; cdr3_nt: TGTGCCACCAGCAGAGGAATGGAGCTAGCCAAAAACATTCAGTACTTC
j_call: TRBJ2-5; d_call: NA; v_call: TRBV3-1; clone_size: many; cdr3_aa: CASSHDTKVGTQYF; cdr3_nt: TGTGCCAGCAGCCACGACACGAAGGTGGGGACCCAGTACTTC
j_call: TRBJ2-7; d_call: NA; v_call: TRBV20-1; clone_size: many; cdr3_aa: CSASSSASSYEQYF; cdr3_nt: TGCAGTGCTAGCTCTAGCGCCAGCTCCTACGAGCAGTACTTC
j_call: TRBJ1-1; d_call: NA; v_call: TRBV2; clone_size: many; cdr3_aa: CASRWDQNTGAFF; cdr3_nt: TGTGCCAGCAGGTGGGACCAGAACACTGGAGCTTTCTTT
j_call: TRBJ2-7; d_call: NA; v_call: TRBV27; clone_size: many; cdr3_aa: CASSLSWGNEQYF; cdr3_nt: TGTGCCAGCAGTTTATCGTGGGGGAACGAGCAGTACTTC
j_call: TRBJ2-5; d_call: TRBD1; v_call: TRBV12-3/TRBV12-4; clone_size: NA; cdr3_aa: CASSKGQGVRETQYF; cdr3_nt: TGTGCCAGCAGTAAGGGACAGGGGGTGAGGGAGACCCAGTACTTC
j_call: TRBJ2-6; d_call: NA; v_call: TRBV19; clone_size: many; cdr3_aa: CASSMSGANVLTF; cdr3_nt: TGTGCCAGTAGTATGAGCGGGGCCAACGTCCTGACTTTC
j_call: TRBJ1-1; d_call: NA; v_call: TRBV28; clone_size: many; cdr3_aa: CASSRIKPGAFF; cdr3_nt: TGTGCCAGCAGTCGAATAAAACCGGGGGCTTTCTTT
j_call: TRBJ2-5; d_call: TRBD2; v_call: TRBV29-1; clone_size: NA; cdr3_aa: CSVAEISGSKTQYF; cdr3_nt: TGCAGCGTTGCTGAAATTAGCGGGAGTAAGACCCAGTACTTC
j_call: TRBJ1-1; d_call: NA; v_call: TRBV28; clone_size: many; cdr3_aa: CASSLYGGTEAFF; cdr3_nt: TGTGCCAGCAGTTTATATGGAGGAACTGAAGCTTTCTTT
j_call: TRBJ1-2; d_call: NA; v_call: TRBV28; clone_size: NA; cdr3_aa: CASSGTGRDYGYTF; cdr3_nt: TGTGCCAGCAGTGGTACAGGGAGGGACTATGGCTACACCTTC
j_call: TRBJ2-5; d_call: NA; v_call: TRBV9; clone_size: many; cdr3_aa: CASSVDPGAVETQYF; cdr3_nt: TGTGCCAGCAGCGTAGACCCGGGGGCCGTCGAAACCCAGTACTTC
j_call: TRBJ2-7; d_call: TRBD1; v_call: TRBV12-3/TRBV12-4; clone_size: many; cdr3_aa: CASSSGTGTYEQYF; cdr3_nt: TGTGCCAGCAGCTCCGGGACAGGGACCTACGAGCAGTACTTC
j_call: TRBJ1-1; d_call: TRBD1; v_call: TRBV30; clone_size: NA; cdr3_aa: CAWAKWRRDRGSEAFF; cdr3_nt: TGTGCCTGGGCGAAGTGGCGCCGGGACAGGGGGTCTGAAGCTTTCTTT